This T cell receptor beta chain was captured in a study of cytomegalovirus exposure and HLA in healthy donors. CDR3 size: 16 residues. The ends were cut back, 3 bases at V and 4 bases at J, with 16 bases in the middle. Per the germline V gene, CDR1 is MNHEY and CDR2 is SMNVEV (reference sequence). The PCR was carried out with 60 Vbeta primers and 13 Jbeta primers. This table comes from immunoSEQ multiplex PCR, and its TCRdb copy is limited to in-frame clones, with some not included. The sample has some 63,000 clones; around 80% are singletons. V is TRBV27 and J is TRBJ1-5, with D possibly being TRBD1 (5 bases). Sequencing was performed on PBMCs. This sequence originates from a middle-aged woman in good health and CMV-seronegative. CDR3 DNA: TGTGCCAGCAGTTTGTACGGGGGGGGATTTAATCAGCCCCAGCATTTT. Protein sequence: CASSLYGGGFNQPQHF.